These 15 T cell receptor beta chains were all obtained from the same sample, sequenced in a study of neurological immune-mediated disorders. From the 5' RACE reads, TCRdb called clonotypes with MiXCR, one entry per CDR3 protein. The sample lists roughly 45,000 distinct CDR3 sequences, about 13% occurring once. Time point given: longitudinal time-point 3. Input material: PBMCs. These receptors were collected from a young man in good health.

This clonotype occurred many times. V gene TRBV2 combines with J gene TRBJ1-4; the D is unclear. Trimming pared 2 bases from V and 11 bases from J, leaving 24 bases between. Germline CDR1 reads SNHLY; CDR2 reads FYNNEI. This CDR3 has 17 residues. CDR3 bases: TGTGCCAGCAGTGAACCCCGGACCCCTGCAAGTGATTGGAAACTGTTTTTT. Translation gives CASSEPRTPASDWKLFF.

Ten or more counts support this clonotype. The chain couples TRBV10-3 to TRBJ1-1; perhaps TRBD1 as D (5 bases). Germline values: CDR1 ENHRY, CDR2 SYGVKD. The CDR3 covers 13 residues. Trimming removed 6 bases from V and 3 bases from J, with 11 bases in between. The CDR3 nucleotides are TGTGCCATCAGCGACGACAGTCACACTGAAGCTTTCTTT. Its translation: CAISDDSHTEAFF.

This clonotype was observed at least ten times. The chain's CDR3 is CASSLVRAGNEQFF. The CDR3, as DNA: TGTGCCAGCAGCTTAGTCCGAGCCGGCAATGAGCAGTTCTTC. The chain links TRBV7-8 to TRBJ2-1; D call uncertain. Trimming stripped 1 base from V and 6 bases from J, with 10 bases between. The CDR3 extends over 14 amino acids. CDR1 SGHVS and CDR2 FQNEAQ come from the germline V gene.

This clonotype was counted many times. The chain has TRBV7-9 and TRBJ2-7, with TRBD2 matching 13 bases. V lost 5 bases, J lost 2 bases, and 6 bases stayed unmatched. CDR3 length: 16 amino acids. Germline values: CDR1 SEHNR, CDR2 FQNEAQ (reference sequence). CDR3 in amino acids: CASSRTGTSGTYEQYF. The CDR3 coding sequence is TGTGCCAGCAGCCGTACCGGGACTAGCGGGACCTACGAGCAGTACTTC.

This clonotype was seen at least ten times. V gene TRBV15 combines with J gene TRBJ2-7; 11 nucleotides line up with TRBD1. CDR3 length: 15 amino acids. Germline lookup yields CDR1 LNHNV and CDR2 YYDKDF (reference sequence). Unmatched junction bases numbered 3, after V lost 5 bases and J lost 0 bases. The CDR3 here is CATSLGTGGSYEQYF. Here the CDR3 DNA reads TGTGCCACCAGCTTGGGGACAGGGGGCTCCTACGAGCAGTACTTC.

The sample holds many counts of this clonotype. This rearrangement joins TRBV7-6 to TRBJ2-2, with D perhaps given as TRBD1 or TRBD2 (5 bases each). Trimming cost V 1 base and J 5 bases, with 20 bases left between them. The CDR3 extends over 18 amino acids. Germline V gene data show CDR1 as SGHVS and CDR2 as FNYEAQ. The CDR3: CASSLVWDQQIFTGELFF. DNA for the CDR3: TGTGCCAGCAGCTTAGTTTGGGACCAACAGATTTTTACCGGGGAGCTGTTTTTT.

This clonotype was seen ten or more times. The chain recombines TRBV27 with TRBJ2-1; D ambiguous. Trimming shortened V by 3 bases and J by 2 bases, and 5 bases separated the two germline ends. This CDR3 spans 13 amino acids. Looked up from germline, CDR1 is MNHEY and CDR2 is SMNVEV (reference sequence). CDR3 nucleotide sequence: TGTGCCAGCAGTTTTTCACCCTACAATGAGCAGTTCTTC. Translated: CASSFSPYNEQFF.

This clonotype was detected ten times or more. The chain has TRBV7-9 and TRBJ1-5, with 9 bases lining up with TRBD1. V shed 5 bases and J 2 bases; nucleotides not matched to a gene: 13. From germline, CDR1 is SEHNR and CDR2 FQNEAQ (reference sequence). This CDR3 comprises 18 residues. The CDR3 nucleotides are TGTGCCAGCAGCGGGGGACAGGGTCGCCAGGTTGGCAATCAGCCCCAGCATTTT. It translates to CASSGGQGRQVGNQPQHF.

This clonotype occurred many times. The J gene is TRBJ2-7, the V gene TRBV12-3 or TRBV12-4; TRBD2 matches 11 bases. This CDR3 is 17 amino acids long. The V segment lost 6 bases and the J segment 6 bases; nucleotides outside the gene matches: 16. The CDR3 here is CASSLYGSGRGVGEQYF. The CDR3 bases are TGTGCCAGCAGCTTATATGGTAGCGGGAGGGGGGTCGGCGAGCAGTACTTC.

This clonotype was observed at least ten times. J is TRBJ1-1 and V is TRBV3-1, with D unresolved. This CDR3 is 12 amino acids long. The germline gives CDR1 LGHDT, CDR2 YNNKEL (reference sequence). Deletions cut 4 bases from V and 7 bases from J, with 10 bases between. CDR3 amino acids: CASSPPGLEAFF. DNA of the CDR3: TGTGCCAGCAGCCCTCCCGGGCTTGAAGCTTTCTTT.

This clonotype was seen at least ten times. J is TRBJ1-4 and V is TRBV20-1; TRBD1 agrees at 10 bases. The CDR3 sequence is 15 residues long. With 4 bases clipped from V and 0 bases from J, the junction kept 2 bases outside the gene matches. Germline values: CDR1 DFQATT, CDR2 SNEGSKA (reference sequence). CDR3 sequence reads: CSATGTGATNEKLFF. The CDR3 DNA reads TGCAGTGCTACCGGGACAGGGGCAACTAATGAAAAACTGTTTTTT.

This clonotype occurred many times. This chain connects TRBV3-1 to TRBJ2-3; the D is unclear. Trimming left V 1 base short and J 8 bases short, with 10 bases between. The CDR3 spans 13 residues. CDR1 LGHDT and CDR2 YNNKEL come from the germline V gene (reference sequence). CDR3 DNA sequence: TGTGCCAGCAGCCAAGGAACCCTTGGTACGCAGTATTTT. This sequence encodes CASSQGTLGTQYF.

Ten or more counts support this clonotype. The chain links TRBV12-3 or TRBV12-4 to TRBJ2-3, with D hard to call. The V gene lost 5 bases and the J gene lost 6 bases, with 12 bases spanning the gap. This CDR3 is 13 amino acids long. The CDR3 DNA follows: TGTGCCAGCAGTAGTGGAAGGTGGGATACGCAGTATTTT. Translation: CASSSGRWDTQYF.

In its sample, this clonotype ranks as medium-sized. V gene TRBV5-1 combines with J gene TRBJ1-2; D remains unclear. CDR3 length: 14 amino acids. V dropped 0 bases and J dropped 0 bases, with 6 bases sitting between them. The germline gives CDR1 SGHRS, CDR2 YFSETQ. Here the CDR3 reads CASSLDSPNYGYTF. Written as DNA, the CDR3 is TGCGCCAGCAGCTTGGACAGTCCTAACTATGGCTACACCTTC. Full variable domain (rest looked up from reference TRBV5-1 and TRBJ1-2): KAGVTQTPRYLIKTRGQQVTLSCSPISGHRSVSWYQQTPGQGLQFLFEYFSETQRNKGNFPGRFSGRQFSNSRSEMNVSTLELGDSALYLCASSLDSPNYGYTFGSGTRLTVV.

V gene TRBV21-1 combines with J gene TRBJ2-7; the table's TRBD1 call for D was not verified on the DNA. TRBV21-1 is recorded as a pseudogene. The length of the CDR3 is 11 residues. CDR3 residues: CANPRVLEQYF. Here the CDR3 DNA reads TGTGCCAACCCCCGCGTTCTCGAGCAGTACTTC.